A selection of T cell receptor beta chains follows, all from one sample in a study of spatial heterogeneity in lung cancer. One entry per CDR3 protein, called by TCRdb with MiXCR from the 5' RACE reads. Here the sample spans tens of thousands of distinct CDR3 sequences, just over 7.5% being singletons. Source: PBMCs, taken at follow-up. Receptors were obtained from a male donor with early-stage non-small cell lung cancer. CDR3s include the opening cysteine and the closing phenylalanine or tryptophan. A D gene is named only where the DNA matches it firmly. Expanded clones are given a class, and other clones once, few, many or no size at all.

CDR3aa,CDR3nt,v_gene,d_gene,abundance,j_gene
CASSELPAGAFF,TGTGCCAGCAGTGAACTCCCCGCGGGAGCTTTCTTT,TRBV2,NA,many,TRBJ1-1
CAWGNTRNTGTQYF,TGTGCCTGGGGCAACACCCGGAATACGGGGACCCAGTACTTC,TRBV30,NA,many,TRBJ2-5
CASSLDSPLNTGELFF,TGTGCCAGCAGCTTAGACAGCCCGCTCAACACCGGGGAGCTGTTTTTT,TRBV7-8,NA,NA,TRBJ2-2
CATSVSGTGGSNSPLHF,TGTGCCACCAGTGTTTCCGGGACAGGGGGGAGTAATTCACCCCTCCACTTT,TRBV24-1,TRBD1,many,TRBJ1-6
CASGRGTDTQYF,TGTGCCAGCGGACGAGGCACAGATACGCAGTATTTT,TRBV28,NA,many,TRBJ2-3
CASSSLGGLPGEAKNIQYF,TGCGCCAGCAGCTCGCTCGGAGGGTTACCTGGGGAAGCCAAAAACATTCAGTACTTC,TRBV5-1,NA,many,TRBJ2-4
CASRIQPGETEAFF,TGTGCCAGCCGAATCCAACCGGGTGAGACTGAAGCTTTCTTT,TRBV12-3/TRBV12-4,NA,many,TRBJ1-1
CASSQDRGGPRYGYTF,TGCGCCAGCAGCCAAGATCGTGGGGGGCCCCGATATGGCTACACCTTC,TRBV4-1,NA,many,TRBJ1-2
CASSILTGELFF,TGTGCCAGTAGTATCCTCACCGGGGAGCTGTTTTTT,TRBV19,NA,NA,TRBJ2-2
CSVEISQGNIQYF,TGCAGCGTTGAGATCAGTCAGGGAAACATTCAGTACTTC,TRBV29-1,NA,many,TRBJ2-4
CASSPWGNEQFF,TGTGCCAGCAGTCCCTGGGGCAATGAGCAGTTCTTC,TRBV11-1,NA,many,TRBJ2-1
CASSPFQREDGYTF,TGTGCCAGCTCACCTTTCCAAAGGGAGGATGGCTACACCTTC,TRBV18,NA,many,TRBJ1-2
CSAGGDSDNEQFF,TGCAGTGCTGGGGGGGACAGTGACAATGAGCAGTTCTTC,TRBV20-1,NA,many,TRBJ2-1
CASSYSPGWVAETQYF,TGTGCCAGCAGTTACTCGCCCGGCTGGGTGGCGGAGACCCAGTACTTC,TRBV6-5,NA,few,TRBJ2-5
CASTRSGNTIYF,TGTGCCAGCACCCGCTCTGGAAACACCATATATTTT,TRBV12-3/TRBV12-4,NA,many,TRBJ1-3
CASSPSLAGGLVEQFF,TGTGCCAGCTCACCCTCCCTAGCGGGGGGGCTTGTTGAGCAGTTCTTC,TRBV18,TRBD2,NA,TRBJ2-1
CASSGEVTQETQYF,TGTGCCAGCAGCGGTGAGGTAACTCAAGAGACCCAGTACTTC,TRBV9,NA,many,TRBJ2-5
CASSYPGGDQPQHF,TGTGCCAGCAGCTACCCAGGGGGGGATCAGCCCCAGCATTTT,TRBV7-9,TRBD1,NA,TRBJ1-5